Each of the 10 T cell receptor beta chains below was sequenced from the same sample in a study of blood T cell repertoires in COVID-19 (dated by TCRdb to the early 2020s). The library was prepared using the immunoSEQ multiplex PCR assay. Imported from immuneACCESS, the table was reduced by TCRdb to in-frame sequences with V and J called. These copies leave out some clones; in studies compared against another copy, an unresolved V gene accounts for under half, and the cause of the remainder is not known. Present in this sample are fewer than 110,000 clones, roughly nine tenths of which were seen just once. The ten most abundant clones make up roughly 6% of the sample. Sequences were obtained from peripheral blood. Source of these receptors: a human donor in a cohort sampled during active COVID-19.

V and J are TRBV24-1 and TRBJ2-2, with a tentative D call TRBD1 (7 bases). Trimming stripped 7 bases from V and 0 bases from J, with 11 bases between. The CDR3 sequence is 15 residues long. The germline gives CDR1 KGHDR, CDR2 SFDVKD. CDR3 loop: CATSAGQTNTGELFF. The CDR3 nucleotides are TGTGCCACCAGCGCGGGACAGACGAACACCGGGGAGCTGTTTTTT.

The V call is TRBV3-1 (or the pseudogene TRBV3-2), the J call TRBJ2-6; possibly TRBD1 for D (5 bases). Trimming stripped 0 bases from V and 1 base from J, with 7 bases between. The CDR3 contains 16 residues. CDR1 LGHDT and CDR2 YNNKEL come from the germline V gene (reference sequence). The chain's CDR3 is CASSQDSGSGANVLTF. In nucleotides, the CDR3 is TGTGCCAGCAGCCAAGATTCAGGGTCTGGGGCCAACGTCCTGACTTTC.

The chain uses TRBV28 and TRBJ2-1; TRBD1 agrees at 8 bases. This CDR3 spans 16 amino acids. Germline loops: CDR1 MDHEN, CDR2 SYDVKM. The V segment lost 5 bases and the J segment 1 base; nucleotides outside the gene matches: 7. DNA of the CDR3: TGTGCCAGCAGTATAAGACAGGGGTGGTCCTACAATGAGCAGTTCTTC. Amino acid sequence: CASSIRQGWSYNEQFF.

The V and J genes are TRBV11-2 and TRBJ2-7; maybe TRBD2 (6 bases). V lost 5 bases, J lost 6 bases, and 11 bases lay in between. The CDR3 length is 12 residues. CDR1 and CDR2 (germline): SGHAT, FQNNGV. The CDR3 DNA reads TGTGCCAGCAGCGCGGGACTGTTCGAGCAGTACTTC. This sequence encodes CASSAGLFEQYF.

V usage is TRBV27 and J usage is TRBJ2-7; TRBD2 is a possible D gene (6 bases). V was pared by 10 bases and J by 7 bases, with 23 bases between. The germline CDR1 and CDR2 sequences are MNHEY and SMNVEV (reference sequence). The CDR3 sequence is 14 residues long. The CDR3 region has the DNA TGTGCCACAGGAGCAAAACTAGCCCGGCGGGAGCAGTACTTC. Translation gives CATGAKLARREQYF.

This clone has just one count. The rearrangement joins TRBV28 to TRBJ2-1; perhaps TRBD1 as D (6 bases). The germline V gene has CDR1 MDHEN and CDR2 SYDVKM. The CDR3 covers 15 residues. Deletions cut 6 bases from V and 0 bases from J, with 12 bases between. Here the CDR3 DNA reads TGTGCCAGCAGCTCCGGGACATACTCCTACAATGAGCAGTTCTTC. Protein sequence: CASSSGTYSYNEQFF.

For the CDR3, the DNA is TGTGCCATCAGTGAGCCGGGGCAGGGGAAGGACGAGCAGTACTTC. Translated: CAISEPGQGKDEQYF. The chain links TRBV10-3 to TRBJ2-7; TRBD1 might be the D (6 bases). The V end lost 2 bases, the J end lost 5 bases, and 16 bases lay between the germline ends. The CDR3 sequence is 15 residues long. Germline CDR1 reads ENHRY; CDR2 reads SYGVKD.

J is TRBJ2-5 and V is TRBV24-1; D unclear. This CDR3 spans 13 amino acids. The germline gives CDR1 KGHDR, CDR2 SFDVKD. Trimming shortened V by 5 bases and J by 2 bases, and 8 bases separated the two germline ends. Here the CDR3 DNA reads TGTGCCACCAGTGTCAGTCCACAAGAGACCCAGTACTTC. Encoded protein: CATSVSPQETQYF.

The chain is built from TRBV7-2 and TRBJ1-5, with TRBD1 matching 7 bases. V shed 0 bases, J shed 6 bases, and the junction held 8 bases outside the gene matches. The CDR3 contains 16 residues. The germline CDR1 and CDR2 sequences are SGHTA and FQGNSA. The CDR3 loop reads CASSLAGTVLTQPQHF. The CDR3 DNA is TGTGCCAGCAGCTTAGCGGGGACAGTTTTAACTCAGCCCCAGCATTTT.

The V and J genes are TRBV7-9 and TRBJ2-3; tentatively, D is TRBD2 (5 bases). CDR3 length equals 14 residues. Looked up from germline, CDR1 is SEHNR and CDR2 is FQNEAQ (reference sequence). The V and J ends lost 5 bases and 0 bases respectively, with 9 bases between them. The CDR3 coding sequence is TGTGCCAGCAGCCCGGACTGGAGCACAGATACGCAGTATTTT. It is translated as CASSPDWSTDTQYF. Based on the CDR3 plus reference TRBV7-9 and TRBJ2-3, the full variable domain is DTGVSQNPRHKITKRGQNVTFRCDPISEHNRLYWYRQTLGQGPEFLTYFQNEAQLEKSRLLSDRFSAERPKGSFSTLEIQRTEQGDSAMYLCASSPDWSTDTQYFGPGTRLTVL.